This T cell receptor (beta chain) is drawn from a study of T-cell reconstitution after alpha-beta-depleted transplantation in children. Germline lookup yields CDR1 MDHEN and CDR2 SYDVKM. This CDR3 is built from 14 residues. V lost 8 bases to trimming and J lost 1 base, with 12 bases between them. Unique molecular identifiers were incorporated into the prepared TCRbeta library. TCRdb reprocessed the PCR reads with MiXCR, giving one entry per CDR3 protein. The repertoire has 250,000 to 350,000 distinct CDR3 sequences, around 9.6% of them found once; the top ten carry 9.5% to 13%. This clonotype was seen only a few times.

The receptor was derived from a human donor who donated a stem cell graft to a child with SCID. The chain uses TRBV28 and TRBJ2-1, with D possibly matching TRBD1 (5 bases). The sample here was PBMCs from the stem cell graft donor, taken from the stem cell graft. Written as DNA, the CDR3 is TGTGCCAGCCTCGGCGACAGATCCTACAATGAGCAGTTCTTC. Protein product: CASLGDRSYNEQFF.